The entry below describes one TCR beta chain. The germline gives CDR1 MDHEN, CDR2 SYDVKM. The CDR3 runs 16 residues. The V and J ends lost 11 bases and 3 bases, in that order; junction bases with no gene match: 12. The sample belongs to a study of T cells in Graves' hyperthyroidism and ophthalmopathy. Template material for amplifying TCR beta CDR3 regions consisted of RNA transcripts. The TCR CDR3 first-round RT-PCR relied on the HTBI primer set. MiXCR, applied by TCRdb to the multiplex PCR reads, yields one record per CDR3 protein. The sample has more than 600,000 distinct CDR3 sequences; roughly 17% are singletons.

This clonotype was obtained from a man between 18 and 29 years old with Graves' hyperthyroidism. This chain links TRBV28 with TRBJ2-7, with 14 nucleotides matching TRBD2. The sequenced material came from blood. CDR3 DNA sequence: TGTGCCTCCGGGAGGGGACTAGCGGGGGTGATCTACGAGCAGTACTTC. Translation: CASGRGLAGVIYEQYF.